This T cell receptor beta chain stems from a study of blood T cell repertoires in COVID-19. Study-wide background: COVID-19 samples, acute and convalescent, were from the United States, Italy and Spain. Nucleic acid was either cDNA or gDNA, and it came from T cells, B-cell-depleted T cells, or PBMCs.

Deletions cut 3 bases from V and 1 base from J, with 16 bases between. The CDR3 is 17 amino acids. Germline V gives CDR1 SGHRS, CDR2 YFSETQ. Original analysis: Reference gene primer amplification gave nucleated cell count estimates. Repertoires were generated with immunoSEQ multiplex PCR, while TCRdb's copy carries only in-frame clones and drops some. That table gives V, J and clone size, and the DNA gave D and trimming. Among 250,000 to 350,000 clones listed, around 90% were seen once. The sequencing input was peripheral blood. The receptor was derived from a woman between 35 and 50 years old who had recovered from COVID-19. This chain joins TRBV5-1 and TRBJ2-2; D ambiguous. As DNA, the CDR3 is TGCGCCAGCAGCTCCTCTCCAGACTCAATGAACACCGGGGAGCTGTTTTTT. This gives the protein CASSSSPDSMNTGELFF.